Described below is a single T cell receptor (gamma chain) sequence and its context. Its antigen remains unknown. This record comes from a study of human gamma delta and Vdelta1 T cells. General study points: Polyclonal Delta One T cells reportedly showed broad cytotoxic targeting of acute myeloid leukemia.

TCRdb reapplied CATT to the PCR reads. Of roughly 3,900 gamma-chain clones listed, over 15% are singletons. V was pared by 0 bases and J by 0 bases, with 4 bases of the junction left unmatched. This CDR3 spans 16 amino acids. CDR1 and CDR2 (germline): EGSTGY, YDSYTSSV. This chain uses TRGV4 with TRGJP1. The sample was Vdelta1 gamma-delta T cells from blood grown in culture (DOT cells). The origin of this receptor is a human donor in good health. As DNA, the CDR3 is TGTGCCACCTGGGATGGGGCCCATACCACTGGTTGGTTCAAGATATTT. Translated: CATWDGAHTTGWFKIF.